This record looks at one TCR beta chain sequence and its context. No antigen is known for it. RNA transcripts gave rise to amplified TCR beta CDR3 regions. The primer set for the first-round RT-PCR of the TCR CDR3 was HTBI. One entry per CDR3 protein results from TCRdb running MiXCR on the multiplex PCR reads. The sample holds more than 450,000 distinct CDR3 sequences; 15% to 20% are singletons and the top ten take 45% to 50%. This specimen belongs to a study of T cells in Graves' hyperthyroidism and ophthalmopathy. Study conclusions and caveats: Ophthalmopathy, as predicted by the model, came a median approximately 6.5 months after the prediction.

Trimming shortened V by 5 bases and J by 5 bases, and 15 bases separated the two germline ends. In germline, CDR1 is LNHNV, CDR2 YYDKDF (reference sequence). CDR3 length: 14 residues. This receptor was obtained from a man in his forties or fifties with Graves' ophthalmopathy. The V call is TRBV15, the J call TRBJ2-5; D possibly matches TRBD1 or TRBD2 (5 bases each). Sample: blood. CDR3 in DNA: TGTGCCACCAGCTTCTACGGGGCCGCGGAGACCCAGTACTTC. Translated, it gives CATSFYGAAETQYF.